This T cell receptor beta chain derives from a study of shared clonotypes between healthy human individuals. This CDR3 has 16 amino acids. Per the germline V gene, CDR1 is SGHAT and CDR2 is FQNNGV. With 5 bases removed from V and 4 bases from J, the gap between germline ends came to 18 bases. This table comes from immunoSEQ multiplex PCR, and its TCRdb copy is limited to in-frame clones, with some not included. The sample consists of about 2 million clones, about 95% of them appearing once. Only CD45RO-negative cells positively selected for CCR7 counted as naive CD8 cells, so terminally differentiated effector memory CD45RA+ cells were excluded.

Material for sequencing was naive CD8+ T cells sorted from blood. The chain has TRBV11-2 and TRBJ2-1; tentatively, D is TRBD1 or TRBD2 (5 bases each). This receptor was obtained from a man aged 18 to 30 in good health. CDR3 nucleotides: TGTGCCAGCAGCGTATCCGGGACCACCAGATACAATGAGCAGTTCTTC. This sequence encodes CASSVSGTTRYNEQFF.